The 4 T cell receptor beta chains in this list originate from one sample, sequenced in a study of multiple sclerosis patients with progressive multifocal leukoencephalopathy (dated by TCRdb to between 2019 and 2020). This specimen's time point label, interpreted: before natalizumab initiation. Library preparation employed the immunoSEQ multiplex PCR assay. TCRdb obtained this table from immuneACCESS and retained in-frame rearrangements with V and J assigned. These tables miss some clones; where compared with another copy, unresolved V genes account for less than half of the shortfall, and the remainder is unexplained. The table for this sample lists approximately 31,000 clones; 70% to 90% of them were counted only once. The ten largest make up about 1.5% of the sample. The sample consisted of PBMCs. Every receptor here comes from a human donor with multiple sclerosis.

This chain joins TRBV27 and TRBJ2-1; 7 bases match TRBD2. Germline-derived CDR1 and CDR2 are MNHEY and SMNVEV (reference sequence). This CDR3 spans 15 amino acids. V lost 5 bases, J lost 4 bases, and 8 bases stayed unmatched. The CDR3 protein is CASSHLRTSYNEQFF. CDR3 in DNA: TGTGCCAGCAGTCACCTACGGACTAGTTACAATGAGCAGTTCTTC.

This chain uses TRBV4-3 with TRBJ2-5, with TRBD2 matching over 8 bases. The DNA matches TRBJ2-7 better at its end, which makes the J call doubtful. Germline loops: CDR1 LGHNA, CDR2 YSLEER. The CDR3 extends over 16 amino acids. The chain's CDR3 is CASSQGFASGPYEQYF. In DNA, the CDR3 is TGCGCCAGCAGCCAAGGTTTCGCTAGCGGGCCCTACGAGCAGTACTTC.

This clone was observed a few times. The V call is TRBV28, the J call TRBJ1-5, with 8 bases that match TRBD1. CDR3 length: 15 amino acids. V shed 3 bases, J shed 7 bases, and the junction held 8 bases outside the gene matches. Germline CDR1 and CDR2: MDHEN and SYDVKM. CDR3 nucleotide sequence: TGTGCCAGCAGTTTGAGGGAACAGGGGGTACAGCCCCAGCATTTT. Translated, it gives CASSLREQGVQPQHF.

This sequence joins TRBV7-9 and TRBJ1-1; D gene unclear. V lost 2 bases, J lost 10 bases, and 8 bases lay in between. This CDR3 region has 11 residues. Germline V gene data show CDR1 as SEHNR and CDR2 as FQNEAQ (reference sequence). Here the CDR3 DNA reads TGTGCCAGCAGCTTATTAGGGTCAGCTTTCTTT. It translates to CASSLLGSAFF. Filled out from reference TRBV7-9 and TRBJ1-1, the complete variable domain reads DTGVSQNPRHKITKRGQNVTFRCDPISEHNRLYWYRQTLGQGPEFLTYFQNEAQLEKSRLLSDRFSAERPKGSFSTLEIQRTEQGDSAMYLCASSLLGSAFFGQGTRLTVV.